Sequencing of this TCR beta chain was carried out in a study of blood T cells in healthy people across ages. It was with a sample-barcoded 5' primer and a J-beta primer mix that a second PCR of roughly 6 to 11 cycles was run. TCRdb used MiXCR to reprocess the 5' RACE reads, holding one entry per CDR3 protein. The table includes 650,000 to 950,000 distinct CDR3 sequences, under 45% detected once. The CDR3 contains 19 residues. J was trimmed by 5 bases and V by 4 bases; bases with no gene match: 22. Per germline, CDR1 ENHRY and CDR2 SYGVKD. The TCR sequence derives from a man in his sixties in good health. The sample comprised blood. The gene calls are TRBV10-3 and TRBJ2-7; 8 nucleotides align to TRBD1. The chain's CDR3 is CAISGTDREVPKSIHEQYF. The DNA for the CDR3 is TGTGCCATCAGTGGGACGGACAGGGAAGTCCCAAAGTCTATCCACGAGCAGTACTTC.